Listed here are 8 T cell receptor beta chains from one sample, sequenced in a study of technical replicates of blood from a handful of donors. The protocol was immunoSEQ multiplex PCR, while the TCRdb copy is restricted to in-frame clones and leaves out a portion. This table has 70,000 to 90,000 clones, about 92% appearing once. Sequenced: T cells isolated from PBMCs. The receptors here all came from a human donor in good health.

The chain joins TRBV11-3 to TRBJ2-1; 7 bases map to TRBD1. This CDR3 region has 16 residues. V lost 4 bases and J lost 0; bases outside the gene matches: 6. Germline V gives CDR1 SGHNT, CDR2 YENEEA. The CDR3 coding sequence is TGTGCCAGCAGCTCCAATAGGGACAGCTCCTACAATGAGCAGTTCTTC. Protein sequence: CASSSNRDSSYNEQFF.

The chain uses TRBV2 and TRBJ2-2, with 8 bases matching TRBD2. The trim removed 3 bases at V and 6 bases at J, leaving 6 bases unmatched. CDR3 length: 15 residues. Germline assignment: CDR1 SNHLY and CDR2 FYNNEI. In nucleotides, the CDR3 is TGTGCCAGCAGTGAGGGGACTAGGAAAGCCGGGGAGCTGTTTTTT. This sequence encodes CASSEGTRKAGELFF. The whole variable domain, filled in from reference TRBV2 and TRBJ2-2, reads EPEVTQTPSHQVTQMGQEVILRCVPISNHLYFYWYRQILGQKVEFLVSFYNNEISEKSEIFDDQFSVERPDGSNFTLKIRSTKLEDSAMYFCASSEGTRKAGELFFGEGSRLTVL.

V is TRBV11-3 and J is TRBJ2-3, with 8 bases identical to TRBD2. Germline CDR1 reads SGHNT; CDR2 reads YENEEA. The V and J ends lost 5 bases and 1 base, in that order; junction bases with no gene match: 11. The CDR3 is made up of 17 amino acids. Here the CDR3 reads CASSPWTSRSGTDTQYF. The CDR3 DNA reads TGTGCCAGCAGCCCCTGGACTAGCCGGTCCGGCACAGATACGCAGTATTTT.

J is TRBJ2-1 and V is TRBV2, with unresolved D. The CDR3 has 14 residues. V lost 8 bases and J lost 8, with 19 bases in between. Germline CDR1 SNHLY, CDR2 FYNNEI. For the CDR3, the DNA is TGTGCCAGCTCGGAACAATTAACAGTGGATGAGCAGTTCTTC. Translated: CASSEQLTVDEQFF.

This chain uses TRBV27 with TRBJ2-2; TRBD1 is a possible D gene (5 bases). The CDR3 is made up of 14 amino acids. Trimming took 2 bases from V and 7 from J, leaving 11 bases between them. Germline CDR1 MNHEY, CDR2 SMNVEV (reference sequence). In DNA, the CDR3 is TGTGCCAGCAGTTTAGGCAGGGATATCGGGGAGCTGTTTTTT. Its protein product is CASSLGRDIGELFF.

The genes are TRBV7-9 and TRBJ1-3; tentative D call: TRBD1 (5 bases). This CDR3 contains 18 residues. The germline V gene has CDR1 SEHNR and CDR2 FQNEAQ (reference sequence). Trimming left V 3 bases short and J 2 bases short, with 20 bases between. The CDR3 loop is CASSFGSDRVRTGNTIYF. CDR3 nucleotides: TGTGCCAGCAGCTTTGGTTCAGACAGAGTAAGAACTGGAAACACCATATATTTT.

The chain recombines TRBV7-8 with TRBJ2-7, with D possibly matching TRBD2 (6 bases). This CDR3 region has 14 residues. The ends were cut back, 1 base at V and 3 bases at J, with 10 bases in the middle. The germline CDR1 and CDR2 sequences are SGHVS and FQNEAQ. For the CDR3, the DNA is TGTGCCAGCAGCTTAGAACGGGGGAGCTACGAGCAGTACTTC. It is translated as CASSLERGSYEQYF.

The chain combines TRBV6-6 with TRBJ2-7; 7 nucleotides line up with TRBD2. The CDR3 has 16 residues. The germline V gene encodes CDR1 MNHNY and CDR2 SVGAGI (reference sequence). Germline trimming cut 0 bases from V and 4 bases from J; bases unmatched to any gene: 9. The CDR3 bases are TGTGCCAGCAGTTACTCGTTCGGACTAGTAGCGTACGAGCAGTACTTC. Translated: CASSYSFGLVAYEQYF.